Following are 29 T cell receptor beta chains from one sample sequenced in a study of blood T cell repertoires in COVID-19. TCRdb's copy holds only in-frame clones and misses some; the assay was immunoSEQ multiplex PCR. The repertoire has tens of thousands of clones, nearly 90% of them found once; the top ten carry about 4.9%. The source material was peripheral blood. Receptors originate from a man over 45 with acute or convalescent COVID-19.

The chain links TRBV5-5 to TRBJ2-5; tentative D call: TRBD2 (6 bases). Per germline, CDR1 SGHKS and CDR2 YYEKEE (reference sequence). This CDR3 has 14 residues. V was trimmed by 2 bases and J by 4 bases, leaving 12 bases between them. DNA of the CDR3: TGTGCCAGCAGCTTATGGGCCGGGGGAGAGACCCAGTACTTC. Amino acid sequence: CASSLWAGGETQYF.

The chain uses TRBV9 and TRBJ2-1; weak D call: TRBD1 (5 bases). With 3 bases removed from V and 0 bases from J, the gap between germline ends came to 10 bases. CDR3 length: 15 residues. Germline V gives CDR1 SGDLS, CDR2 YYNGEE. In DNA form, the CDR3 reads TGTGCCAGCAGCGCCCGACAGAGCTCCTACAATGAGCAGTTCTTC. Translating it yields CASSARQSSYNEQFF.

The chain links TRBV6-5 to TRBJ2-7, with TRBD2 identical over 9 bases. The germline V gene has CDR1 MNHEY and CDR2 SVGAGI. V lost 4 bases to trimming and J lost 5 bases; unmatched junction nucleotides: 9. The CDR3 extends over 15 amino acids. CDR3 loop: CASSLRREGRNEQYF. CDR3 nucleotide sequence: TGTGCCAGCAGTTTAAGGCGGGAGGGCCGCAACGAGCAGTACTTC.

J is TRBJ1-5 and V is TRBV12-5; D is undetermined. V was shortened by 3 bases and J by 10 bases, with 10 bases between the two germline ends. CDR3 length equals 12 residues. The germline V gene has CDR1 LGHNT and CDR2 FRNRAP. CDR3 coding DNA: TGTGCTAGTGGTTTCACAGACTATCCCCAGCATTTT. Residues: CASGFTDYPQHF.

The chain links TRBV18 to TRBJ1-1; 7 nucleotides align to TRBD1. The germline gives CDR1 KGHSH, CDR2 LQKENI. CDR3 length: 14 amino acids. The J segment lost 2 bases and the V segment lost 5 bases, leaving 5 bases of the junction unmatched. CDR3 DNA sequence: TGTGCCAGCTCATCAAACAGGGGTAACACTGAAGCTTTCTTT. Translated, it gives CASSSNRGNTEAFF.

V and J are TRBV5-1 and TRBJ2-7; 7 bases line up with TRBD1. This CDR3 contains 14 residues. With 5 bases clipped from V and 1 base from J, the junction kept 6 bases outside the gene matches. Germline-derived CDR1 and CDR2 are SGHRS and YFSETQ. The CDR3 DNA sequence: TGCGCCAGCAGAGGGACAGACGTTTCCTACGAGCAGTACTTC. This sequence encodes CASRGTDVSYEQYF.

This clone was seen once. The rearrangement joins TRBV18 to TRBJ2-5, with D perhaps matching TRBD1 (6 bases). The ends were cut back, 2 bases at V and 7 bases at J, with 17 bases in the middle. Germline values: CDR1 KGHSH, CDR2 LQKENI. The CDR3 has 15 amino acids. CDR3 bases: TGTGCCAGCTCACCAGTACAGGGACCGTGGGGGACCCAGTACTTC. Encoded protein: CASSPVQGPWGTQYF.

The chain couples TRBV7-2 to TRBJ1-1; 7 nucleotides align to TRBD1. With 6 bases clipped from V and 1 base from J, the junction kept 5 bases outside the gene matches. This CDR3 spans 14 amino acids. Germline V gives CDR1 SGHTA, CDR2 FQGNSA. The CDR3 region has the DNA TGTGCCAGCAGTTATAGGGACAGGAACACTGAAGCTTTCTTT. This translates into CASSYRDRNTEAFF. Filled out from reference TRBV7-2 and TRBJ1-1, the complete variable domain reads GAGVSQSPSNKVTEKGKDVELRCDPISGHTALYWYRQSLGQGLEFLIYFQGNSAPDKSGLPSDRFSAERTGGSVSTLTIQRTQQEDSAVYLCASSYRDRNTEAFFGQGTRLTVV.

The chain links TRBV19 to TRBJ2-3; weak D call: TRBD2 (6 bases). Trimming removed 3 bases from V and 0 bases from J, with 13 bases in between. Per the germline V gene, CDR1 is LNHDA and CDR2 is SQIVND (reference sequence). The length of the CDR3 is 16 residues. As DNA, the CDR3 is TGTGCCAGTAGTATCGGACTATACGATAGCACAGATACGCAGTATTTT. Translating gives CASSIGLYDSTDTQYF. The whole variable domain, remainder taken from reference TRBV19 and TRBJ2-3, is DGGITQSPKYLFRKEGQNVTLSCEQNLNHDAMYWYRQDPGQGLRLIYYSQIVNDFQKGDIAEGYSVSREKKESFPLTVTSAQKNPTAFYLCASSIGLYDSTDTQYFGPGTRLTVL.

The rearrangement uses TRBV11-3 and TRBJ2-4, with D possibly being TRBD1 (6 bases). CDR1 is SGHNT and CDR2 is YENEEA in the germline V gene. This CDR3 spans 14 amino acids. The ends were cut back, 4 bases at V and 1 base at J, with 8 bases in the middle. The CDR3 region has the DNA TGTGCCAGCAGCTACGGACAGGCCAAAAACATTCAGTACTTC. Translated, it gives CASSYGQAKNIQYF.

This chain joins TRBV4-1 and TRBJ2-1; D perhaps matches TRBD1 (5 bases). Germline CDR1 is MGHRA and CDR2 is YSYEKL. The CDR3 has 19 amino acids. The V end was cut by 0 bases, the J end by 1 base, with 19 bases between. The CDR3 DNA reads as TGCGCCAGCAGCCAAGATTCTGACAGCCCCGACTCTTCCTACAATGAGCAGTTCTTC. As protein: CASSQDSDSPDSSYNEQFF.

This chain connects TRBV9 to TRBJ2-7; the match to TRBD1 covers 10 bases. The CDR3 sequence is 16 residues long. Losses at the gene ends were 3 bases for V and 4 bases for J; bases not matched to a gene: 10. Germline CDR1 SGDLS, CDR2 YYNGEE. The CDR3 coding sequence is TGTGCCAGCAGCGCGGGGACCGGGACAGGGGCGTACGAGCAGTACTTC. It specifies CASSAGTGTGAYEQYF.

J is TRBJ1-2 and V is TRBV18; D may be TRBD1 (5 bases). Germline values: CDR1 KGHSH, CDR2 LQKENI. This CDR3 has 17 residues. V shed 3 bases and J shed 0 bases, with 17 bases lying between them. Here the CDR3 DNA reads TGTGCCAGCTCACCCGGGACGGGAGGGTCCCCTAACTATGGCTACACCTTC. It translates to CASSPGTGGSPNYGYTF.

V and J are TRBV3-1 (or the pseudogene TRBV3-2) and TRBJ2-5; tentative D call: TRBD1 (8 bases). The CDR3 runs to 14 residues. V was shortened by 2 bases and J by 4 bases, with 11 bases between the two germline ends. Germline CDR1 is LGHDT and CDR2 is YNNKEL (reference sequence). CDR3 in amino acids: CASSQNRGGETQYF. CDR3 bases: TGTGCCAGCAGCCAAAACAGGGGGGGAGAGACCCAGTACTTC.

This clone was counted a single time. The J gene is TRBJ2-1, the V gene TRBV5-4; 7 positions agree with TRBD2. Germline CDR1 and CDR2: SGHNT and YYREEE (reference sequence). The CDR3 length is 15 residues. After removal of 2 bases from V and 4 bases from J, the junction contained 6 bases not matched to a gene. CDR3 nucleotides: TGTGCCAGCAGCTTCGTAACTAGCGTTTACAATGAGCAGTTCTTC. Translating gives CASSFVTSVYNEQFF.

This chain joins TRBV4-1 and TRBJ1-4; possibly TRBD1 for D (6 bases). Trimming stripped 0 bases from V and 8 bases from J, with 16 bases between. CDR3 length: 16 residues. CDR1 and CDR2 (germline): MGHRA, YSYEKL. CDR3 DNA: TGCGCCAGCAGCCAAGATAGCGGGGGCGCGGGAGAAAAACTGTTTTTT. This codes for CASSQDSGGAGEKLFF.

This chain links TRBV2 with TRBJ1-2, with 9 bases identical to TRBD1. With V trimmed by 5 bases and J by 8 bases, 9 bases remained unmatched. Looked up from germline, CDR1 is SNHLY and CDR2 is FYNNEI. The CDR3 is 14 residues long. The CDR3 protein is CASSPTGGLSGYTF. CDR3 bases: TGTGCCAGCAGTCCGACAGGGGGTTTGTCCGGCTACACCTTC.

This clone was counted once. The gene calls are TRBV5-1 and TRBJ1-1; 9 bases map to TRBD1. J was trimmed by 4 bases and V by 4 bases; bases with no gene match: 5. Per the germline V gene, CDR1 is SGHRS and CDR2 is YFSETQ. The CDR3 is made up of 14 amino acids. The CDR3 DNA follows: TGCGCCAGCAGCGCGGACAGGGGCTTCACTGAAGCTTTCTTT. Protein product: CASSADRGFTEAFF.

The chain employs TRBV7-9 and TRBJ1-2; TRBD1 aligns across 9 bases. The junction had 5 bases not matched to a gene; V was cut back by 5 bases and J by 4 bases. This CDR3 spans 14 amino acids. In germline, CDR1 is SEHNR, CDR2 FQNEAQ (reference sequence). Here the CDR3 reads CASSPQQGAYGYTF. CDR3 bases: TGTGCCAGCAGCCCGCAACAGGGGGCCTATGGCTACACCTTC.

The chain recombines TRBV3-1 (or the pseudogene TRBV3-2) with TRBJ1-1, with D possibly matching TRBD1 (6 bases). The CDR3 extends over 12 amino acids. The V and J ends lost 8 bases and 3 bases respectively, with 10 bases between them. Germline CDR1 reads LGHDT; CDR2 reads YNNKEL (reference sequence). In DNA form, the CDR3 reads TGTGCCAGCTCCGACAGGTACACTGAAGCTTTCTTT. Translating gives CASSDRYTEAFF.

The gene calls are TRBV7-9 and TRBJ1-4, with 7 nucleotides matching TRBD1. After removal of 7 bases from V and 8 bases from J, the junction contained 16 bases not matched to a gene. Germline lookup yields CDR1 SEHNR and CDR2 FQNEAQ (reference sequence). There are 16 residues in the CDR3. The CDR3: CASIDTRVTGWEKLFF. The CDR3 nucleotides read TGTGCCAGCATCGATACGCGGGTGACAGGGTGGGAAAAACTGTTTTTT.

This clone was seen a few times. The genes are TRBV27 and TRBJ1-2; tentatively, D is TRBD1 (5 bases). Trimming shortened V by 0 bases and J by 4 bases, and 15 bases separated the two germline ends. The CDR3 has 16 residues. Germline CDR1 reads MNHEY; CDR2 reads SMNVEV (reference sequence). DNA for the CDR3: TGTGCCAGCAGTTTATCGTGGGCCAGGGAGGGCTATGGCTACACCTTC. This translates into CASSLSWAREGYGYTF.

This chain joins TRBV18 and TRBJ2-3; the D is unclear. V was shortened by 3 bases and J by 7 bases, with 17 bases between the two germline ends. This CDR3 spans 15 amino acids. The germline V gene has CDR1 KGHSH and CDR2 LQKENI. For the CDR3, the DNA is TGTGCCAGCTCACCGTCCGTGACACAGATACATACGCAGTATTTT. Residues: CASSPSVTQIHTQYF.

The chain is built from TRBV2 and TRBJ2-3, with a possible D match to TRBD1 (6 bases). The CDR3 extends over 18 amino acids. Looked up from germline, CDR1 is SNHLY and CDR2 is FYNNEI. Trimming took off 2 bases at V and 2 bases at J, with 20 bases between the two ends. This chain's CDR3 is CASSERPFGQGPTDTQYF. The CDR3 nucleotides are TGTGCCAGCAGTGAAAGGCCTTTTGGGCAGGGGCCCACAGATACGCAGTATTTT.

J is TRBJ2-3 and V is TRBV10-3, with 14 bases fitting TRBD2. The CDR3 covers 15 residues. V lost 4 bases, J lost 4 bases, and 1 base stayed unmatched. Germline CDR1 and CDR2: ENHRY and SYGVKD. The CDR3 DNA follows: TGTGCCATCAGTGGACTAGCGGGAGGGCCAGATACGCAGTATTTT. Translated, it gives CAISGLAGGPDTQYF.

The gene calls are TRBV7-6 and TRBJ2-7; 11 bases are shared with TRBD1. J lost 3 bases, V lost 5 bases, and 6 bases had no gene match. This CDR3 spans 15 amino acids. Germline V lookup: CDR1 SGHVS, CDR2 FNYEAQ. In DNA form, the CDR3 reads TGTGCCAGCAGCGATTCCGGGACAGGGGGCTACGAGCAGTACTTC. Amino acid sequence: CASSDSGTGGYEQYF.

About this clone: Sequence at one end of the junction differs from germline and may be a read error. The chain links TRBV11-3 to TRBJ2-1; 9 positions agree with TRBD2. Germline lookup yields CDR1 SGHNT and CDR2 YENEEA. This CDR3 is 15 amino acids long. The CDR3 protein is CASTLAGVTYNEQFF. The CDR3 coding sequence is TGTGCCAGCACCTTAGCGGGAGTCACCTACAATGAGCAGTTCTTC.

V usage is TRBV7-9 and J usage is TRBJ2-2, with 8 bases lining up with TRBD2. The CDR3 covers 15 residues. Trimming removed 5 bases from V and 6 bases from J; junction bases left unmatched: 8. Germline V gene data show CDR1 as SEHNR and CDR2 as FQNEAQ (reference sequence). DNA of the CDR3: TGTGCCAGCAGCCTGATAGCGGGACTGGCCGGGGAGCTGTTTTTT. Protein product: CASSLIAGLAGELFF.

This clone was seen a handful of times. Other DNA sequences in this specimen translate into the identical CDR3. For the CDR3, the DNA is TGTGCCAGTAGTCCGGGACAGGGGAATTCACCCCTCCACTTT. This sequence encodes CASSPGQGNSPLHF. The chain is built from TRBV19 and TRBJ1-6; 10 bases map to TRBD1. This CDR3 has 14 residues. Per germline, CDR1 LNHDA and CDR2 SQIVND (reference sequence). Trimming removed 5 bases from V and 7 bases from J; junction bases left unmatched: 2.